This entry lists 27 T cell receptor beta chains sequenced from one sample in a study of T cells after yellow fever vaccination. TCRdb reprocessed the 5' RACE reads with MiXCR, giving one entry per CDR3 protein. Among some 220,000 distinct CDR3 sequences, around 3.1% were seen once, and the ten largest hold approximately 3%. Sample: CD4+ T cells sorted from PBMCs, taken 10 days after the yellow fever booster vaccination. The source is a man aged 18 to 30 who received the YFV17D yellow fever vaccine.

This clonotype came up a few times. The rearrangement links TRBV9 to TRBJ2-7, with 7 positions matching TRBD1. Trimming removed 0 bases from V and 4 bases from J; junction bases left unmatched: 4. The CDR3 has 14 amino acids. Germline loops: CDR1 SGDLS, CDR2 YYNGEE. The CDR3 DNA sequence: TGTGCCAGCAGCGTAGACAGGGGCTTTTACGAGCAGTACTTC. Translated: CASSVDRGFYEQYF.

The chain employs TRBV21-1 and TRBJ1-5; the D call TRBD1 from the table was never checked on the DNA. TRBV21-1 is assigned pseudogene status. This CDR3 spans 17 amino acids. The CDR3 here is CASVGRRQGAFNQPQHF. CDR3 nucleotides: TGTGCCAGCGTTGGGCGGAGACAGGGGGCTTTCAATCAGCCCCAGCATTTT.

There are many counts of this clonotype. The chain is built from TRBV20-1 and TRBJ2-3, with a tentative D call TRBD1 (6 bases). The CDR3 contains 15 residues. Germline V lookup: CDR1 DFQATT, CDR2 SNEGSKA (reference sequence). V lost 5 bases to trimming and J lost 2 bases, with 17 bases between them. CDR3 amino acids: CSAGKRTASTDTQYF. CDR3 nucleotide sequence: TGCAGTGCTGGAAAGCGGACAGCCTCCACAGATACGCAGTATTTT.

This clonotype was found a few times. The chain links TRBV30 to TRBJ2-7; no clear D gene. This CDR3 comprises 11 residues. Looked up from germline, CDR1 is GTSNPN and CDR2 is SVGIG (reference sequence). Trimming shortened V by 0 bases and J by 6 bases, and 6 bases separated the two germline ends. CDR3 sequence reads: CAWSVGSEQYF. In DNA, the CDR3 is TGTGCCTGGAGTGTGGGTAGCGAGCAGTACTTC.

This clonotype was seen only a few times. The genes are TRBV5-1 and TRBJ2-5, with a possible D match to TRBD1 (6 bases). V gave up 6 bases and J gave up 2 bases, with 11 bases separating them. The CDR3 is 13 amino acids. Germline CDR1 is SGHRS and CDR2 is YFSETQ. The CDR3 loop reads CASTQQGQETQYF. The CDR3, as DNA: TGCGCCAGCACACAACAGGGACAAGAGACCCAGTACTTC. The full variable domain, in which reference TRBV5-1 and TRBJ2-5 provide the parts outside the CDR3, is KAGVTQTPRYLIKTRGQQVTLSCSPISGHRSVSWYQQTPGQGLQFLFEYFSETQRNKGNFPGRFSGRQFSNSRSEMNVSTLELGDSALYLCASTQQGQETQYFGPGTRLLVL.

This chain joins TRBV4-3 and TRBJ2-5; the match to TRBD2 covers 9 bases. The V and J ends lost 4 bases and 4 bases, in that order; junction bases with no gene match: 7. The CDR3 covers 15 residues. CDR1 is LGHNA and CDR2 is YSLEER in the germline V gene. CDR3 bases: TGCGCCAGCAGCCCCAGACTAGCGGACATAGAGACCCAGTACTTC. Its protein is CASSPRLADIETQYF.

This clonotype was seen more than once but under ten times. The V call is TRBV7-8, the J call TRBJ2-1, with D unresolved. The CDR3 totals 17 residues. Germline loops: CDR1 SGHVS, CDR2 FQNEAQ. Trimming removed 3 bases at V and 2 bases at J, with 17 bases between. The CDR3 reads CASSFSQLLGTYNEQFF. The CDR3 DNA sequence: TGTGCCAGCAGCTTCTCCCAGCTATTGGGAACCTACAATGAGCAGTTCTTC.

This clonotype appeared a few times. The V gene is TRBV20-1, the J gene TRBJ1-1, with TRBD1 as a possible D gene (6 bases). The V end was cut by 2 bases, the J end by 3 bases, with 16 bases between. CDR1 and CDR2 (germline): DFQATT, SNEGSKA (reference sequence). The CDR3 is made up of 15 amino acids. CDR3 sequence reads: CSARPTGNRDTEAFF. CDR3 bases: TGCAGTGCTAGACCTACAGGGAATCGGGACACTGAAGCTTTCTTT.

This clonotype has at least ten counts. The chain combines TRBV18 with TRBJ2-1, with 11 bases identical to TRBD2. The CDR3 sequence is 14 residues long. Germline V gene sequence: CDR1 KGHSH, CDR2 LQKENI. V dropped 6 bases and J dropped 9; count of bases not matched to a gene: 7. Here the CDR3 DNA reads TGTGCCAGCTCTCTAGCGGGGGGCAAAATTGAGCAGTTCTTC. It specifies CASSLAGGKIEQFF.

This clonotype appeared many times. The chain joins TRBV11-2 to TRBJ2-1, with D tentatively TRBD2 (5 bases). V was shortened by 3 bases and J by 5 bases, with 11 bases between the two germline ends. Germline V gives CDR1 SGHAT, CDR2 FQNNGV. The CDR3 has 14 residues. The CDR3 here is CASSLSDYHNEQFF. In nucleotides, the CDR3 is TGTGCCAGCAGCTTGTCTGACTATCACAATGAGCAGTTCTTC. Looking up the rest from reference TRBV11-2 and TRBJ2-1 gives the full variable domain: EAGVAQSPRYKIIEKRQSVAFWCNPISGHATLYWYQQILGQGPKLLIQFQNNGVVDDSQLPKDRFSAERLKGVDSTLKIQPAKLEDSAVYLCASSLSDYHNEQFFGPGTRLTVL.

CDR3 sequence: CASNLETGGTDTQYF. Written as DNA, the CDR3 is TGTGCCAGCAACTTGGAGACAGGGGGAACAGATACGCAGTATTTT. The J gene is TRBJ2-3, the V gene TRBV2, with 9 bases that match TRBD1. CDR3 size: 15 residues. With 7 bases clipped from V and 3 bases from J, the junction kept 8 bases outside the gene matches. CDR1 is SNHLY, CDR2 FYNNEI, per germline.

V is TRBV7-9 and J is TRBJ2-1; D may be TRBD1 (6 bases). This CDR3 comprises 13 residues. Looked up from germline, CDR1 is SEHNR and CDR2 is FQNEAQ (reference sequence). Trimming pared 3 bases from V and 9 bases from J, leaving 12 bases between. The CDR3 DNA reads TGTGCCAGCAGCTTGGACCCAGGGGTTGAGCAGTTCTTC. Its protein is CASSLDPGVEQFF.

This clonotype came up many times. J is TRBJ2-3 and V is TRBV7-3; D gene ambiguous. Germline assignment: CDR1 SGHTA and CDR2 FQGTGA. The CDR3 extends over 15 amino acids. The ends were cut back, 1 base at V and 0 bases at J, with 8 bases in the middle. The CDR3: CASSLRVGSTDTQYF. The CDR3 nucleotides read TGTGCCAGCAGCTTAAGAGTAGGGAGCACAGATACGCAGTATTTT.

This clonotype was observed a few times. This rearrangement joins TRBV2 to TRBJ1-2; D may be TRBD1 (6 bases). CDR1 and CDR2 from the germline V gene are SNHLY and FYNNEI. The CDR3 has 19 residues. With 4 bases removed from V and 4 bases from J, the gap between germline ends came to 28 bases. For the CDR3, the DNA is TGTGCCAGCAGTGGAAATATAGGACATGGGGGGCGGTGGAGCTATGGCTACACCTTC. It translates to CASSGNIGHGGRWSYGYTF.

This clonotype was counted only a few times. This chain links TRBV6-5 with TRBJ2-1; D uncertain. Trimming cost V 4 bases and J 7 bases, with 11 bases left between them. Germline V lookup: CDR1 MNHEY, CDR2 SVGAGI. The CDR3 extends over 13 amino acids. The CDR3 DNA is TGTGCCAGCAGTTCCCTGCTAGAAAATGAGCAGTTCTTC. Protein: CASSSLLENEQFF.

This clonotype was counted many times. The chain carries TRBV7-2 and TRBJ1-2, with 9 nucleotides matching TRBD1. The CDR3 spans 15 residues. V lost 5 bases, J lost 3 bases, and 7 bases stayed unmatched. Germline-derived CDR1 and CDR2 are SGHTA and FQGNSA. CDR3 DNA sequence: TGTGCCAGCAGCGATCACAGGGGGCGGTACTATGGCTACACCTTC. Translation gives CASSDHRGRYYGYTF.

In this sample, this clonotype turned up many times. This sequence joins TRBV9 and TRBJ1-1, with no clear D. Germline V gene data show CDR1 as SGDLS and CDR2 as YYNGEE. This CDR3 has 14 amino acids. Trimming removed 4 bases at V and 0 bases at J, with 10 bases between. DNA for the CDR3: TGTGCCAGCAGCCGCAGTACCATGAACACTGAAGCTTTCTTT. It specifies CASSRSTMNTEAFF.

This clonotype showed up many times. The rearrangement joins TRBV27 to TRBJ1-6, with 7 bases aligning to TRBD1. Trimming removed 4 bases from V and 0 bases from J; junction bases left unmatched: 0. Germline CDR1 MNHEY, CDR2 SMNVEV (reference sequence). This CDR3 contains 15 residues. CDR3 sequence: CASSWDSSYNSPLHF. As DNA, the CDR3 is TGTGCCAGCAGTTGGGACAGCTCCTATAATTCACCCCTCCACTTT.

The genes are TRBV12-3 or TRBV12-4 and TRBJ1-5; D may be TRBD1 (5 bases). The V end lost 6 bases, the J end lost 4 bases, and 7 bases lay between the germline ends. The CDR3 totals 12 residues. Here the CDR3 reads CASSPGNQPQHF. The DNA of the CDR3 is TGTGCCAGCAGCCCAGGGAATCAGCCCCAGCATTTT.

This clonotype showed up many times. This sequence joins TRBV12-3 or TRBV12-4 and TRBJ2-7, with TRBD2 matching 12 bases. The CDR3 extends over 17 amino acids. V lost 6 bases, J lost 1 base, and 10 bases stayed unmatched. DNA of the CDR3: TGTGCCAGCAGCCGAACTAGCGGGGGGACCATATCCTACGAGCAGTACTTC. This gives the protein CASSRTSGGTISYEQYF.

This sequence joins TRBV5-1 and TRBJ2-5; TRBD2 matches at 9 bases. Germline CDR1 reads SGHRS; CDR2 reads YFSETQ. The junction had 7 bases not matched to a gene; V was cut back by 3 bases and J by 1 base. This CDR3 has 16 amino acids. CDR3 residues: CASSSLPSGVQETQYF. CDR3 nucleotides: TGCGCCAGCAGCTCCCTCCCTAGCGGGGTCCAAGAGACCCAGTACTTC.

This clonotype was detected many times. The chain combines TRBV5-6 with TRBJ2-3; D remains ambiguous. This CDR3 spans 13 amino acids. Trimming took 4 bases from V and 5 from J, leaving 11 bases between them. Germline CDR1 SGHDT, CDR2 YYEEEE. CDR3 DNA sequence: TGTGCCAGCAGCGCCAACCCAGGAGATACGCAGTATTTT. This gives the protein CASSANPGDTQYF.

There are a few counts of this clonotype. J is TRBJ2-3 and V is TRBV20-1; 11 bases map to TRBD2. The germline V gene has CDR1 DFQATT and CDR2 SNEGSKA (reference sequence). The J segment lost 3 bases and the V segment lost 6 bases, leaving 14 bases of the junction unmatched. The CDR3 contains 17 residues. The CDR3 protein is CSASRGLAGGPTDTQYF. In DNA, the CDR3 is TGCAGTGCCTCCAGGGGGTTAGCGGGGGGGCCGACAGATACGCAGTATTTT.

This clonotype was counted a few times. This chain connects TRBV20-1 to TRBJ1-5; no clear D gene. The CDR3 has 13 amino acids. The V and J ends lost 2 bases and 1 base respectively, with 6 bases between them. Germline CDR1 is DFQATT and CDR2 is SNEGSKA (reference sequence). The DNA of the CDR3 is TGCAGTGCTAGACCAGAGAGCAATCAGCCCCAGCATTTT. It yields the protein CSARPESNQPQHF.

At least ten counts were recorded for this clonotype. The chain combines TRBV27 with TRBJ1-4, with D tentatively TRBD1 (5 bases). Germline loops: CDR1 MNHEY, CDR2 SMNVEV (reference sequence). CDR3 size: 15 residues. V lost 7 bases to trimming and J lost 8 bases, with 20 bases between them. Here the CDR3 DNA reads TGTGCCAGCAACAGGAAAGGGGCGGACGGAGAAAAACTGTTTTTT. Protein product: CASNRKGADGEKLFF.

This clonotype was recorded many times. The rearrangement links TRBV20-1 to TRBJ2-5, with 9 bases fitting TRBD2. J was trimmed by 5 bases and V by 5 bases; bases with no gene match: 6. The CDR3 is made up of 13 amino acids. Germline values: CDR1 DFQATT, CDR2 SNEGSKA (reference sequence). In nucleotides, the CDR3 is TGCAGTGCTCGCGGGACTAGCCGGGAGACCCAGTACTTC. This encodes CSARGTSRETQYF.

There are many counts of this clonotype. This chain uses TRBV6-2 or TRBV6-3 with TRBJ2-7; TRBD2 matches 8 bases. CDR1 MNHEY and CDR2 SVGEGT come from the germline V gene. The length of the CDR3 is 13 residues. Losses at the gene ends were 7 bases for V and 4 bases for J; bases not matched to a gene: 6. The chain's CDR3 is CASMGSGGYEQYV. The CDR3 DNA sequence: TGTGCCAGCATGGGGAGCGGGGGATACGAGCAGTACGTC.